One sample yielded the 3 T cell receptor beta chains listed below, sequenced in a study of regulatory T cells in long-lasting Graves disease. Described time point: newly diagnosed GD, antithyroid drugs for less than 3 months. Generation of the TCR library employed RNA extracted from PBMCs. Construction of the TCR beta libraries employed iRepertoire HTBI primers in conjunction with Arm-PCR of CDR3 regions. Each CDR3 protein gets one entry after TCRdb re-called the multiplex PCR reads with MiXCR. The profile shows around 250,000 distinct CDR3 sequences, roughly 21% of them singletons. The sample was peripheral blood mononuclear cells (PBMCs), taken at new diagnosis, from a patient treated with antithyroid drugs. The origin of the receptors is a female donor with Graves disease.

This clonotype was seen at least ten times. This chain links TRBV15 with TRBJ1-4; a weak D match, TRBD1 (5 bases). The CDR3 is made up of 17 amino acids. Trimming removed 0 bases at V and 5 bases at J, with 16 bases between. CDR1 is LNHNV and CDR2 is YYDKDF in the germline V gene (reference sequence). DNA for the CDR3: TGTGCCACCAGCAGAGATCGCGCCGGACATAGAAATGAAAAACTGTTTTTT. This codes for CATSRDRAGHRNEKLFF.

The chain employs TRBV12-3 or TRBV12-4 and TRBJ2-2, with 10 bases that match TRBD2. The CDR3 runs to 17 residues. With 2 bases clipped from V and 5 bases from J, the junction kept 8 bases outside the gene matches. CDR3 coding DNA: TGTGCCAGCAGTTTACCTAGCGGGAGAGGAGGTACCGGGGAGCTGTTTTTT. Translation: CASSLPSGRGGTGELFF.

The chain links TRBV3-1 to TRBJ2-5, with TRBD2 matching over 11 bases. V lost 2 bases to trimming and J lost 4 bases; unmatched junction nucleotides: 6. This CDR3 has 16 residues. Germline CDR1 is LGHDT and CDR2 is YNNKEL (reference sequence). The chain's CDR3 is CASSQRISGGAETQYF. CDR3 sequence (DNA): TGTGCCAGCAGCCAAAGGATTAGCGGGGGGGCAGAGACCCAGTACTTC.